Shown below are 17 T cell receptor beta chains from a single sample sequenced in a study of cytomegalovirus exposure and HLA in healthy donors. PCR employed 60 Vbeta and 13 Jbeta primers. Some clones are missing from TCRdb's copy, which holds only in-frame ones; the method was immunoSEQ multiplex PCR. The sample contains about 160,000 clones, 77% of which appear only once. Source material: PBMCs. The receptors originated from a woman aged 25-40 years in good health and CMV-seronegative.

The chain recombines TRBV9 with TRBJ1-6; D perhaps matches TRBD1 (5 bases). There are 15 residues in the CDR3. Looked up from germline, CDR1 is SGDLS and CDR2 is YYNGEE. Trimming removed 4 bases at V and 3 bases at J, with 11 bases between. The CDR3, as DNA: TGTGCCAGCAGCCCCCCAGGGCGCTATAATTCACCCCTCCACTTT. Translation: CASSPPGRYNSPLHF.

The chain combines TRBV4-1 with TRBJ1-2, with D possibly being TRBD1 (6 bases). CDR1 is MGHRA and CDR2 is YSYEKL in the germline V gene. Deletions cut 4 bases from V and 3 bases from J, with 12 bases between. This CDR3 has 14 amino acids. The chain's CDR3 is CASSPRGRDYGYTF. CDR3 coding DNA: TGCGCCAGCAGCCCCAGGGGCCGGGACTATGGCTACACCTTC.

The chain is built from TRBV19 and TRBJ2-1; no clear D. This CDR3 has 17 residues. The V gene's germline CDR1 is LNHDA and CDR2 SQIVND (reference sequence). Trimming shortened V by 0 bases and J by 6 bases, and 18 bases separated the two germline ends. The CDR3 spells CASSIDRISRRTNEQFF. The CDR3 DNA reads TGTGCCAGTAGTATAGATCGGATCTCGCGGCGAACCAATGAGCAGTTCTTC. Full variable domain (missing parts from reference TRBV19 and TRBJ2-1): DGGITQSPKYLFRKEGQNVTLSCEQNLNHDAMYWYRQDPGQGLRLIYYSQIVNDFQKGDIAEGYSVSREKKESFPLTVTSAQKNPTAFYLCASSIDRISRRTNEQFFGPGTRLTVL.

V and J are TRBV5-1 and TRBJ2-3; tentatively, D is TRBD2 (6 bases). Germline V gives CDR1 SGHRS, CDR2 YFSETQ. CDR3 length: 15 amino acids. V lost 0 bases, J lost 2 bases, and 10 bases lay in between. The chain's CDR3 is CASSLVRGVTDTQYF. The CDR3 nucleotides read TGCGCCAGCAGCTTGGTACGCGGGGTCACAGATACGCAGTATTTT.

CDR3 region: CAWSVQVGGYGYTF. The CDR3 DNA sequence: TGTGCCTGGAGTGTACAAGTGGGAGGCTATGGCTACACCTTC. The chain links TRBV30 to TRBJ1-2; D is undetermined. The V gene lost 0 bases and the J gene lost 4 bases, with 12 bases spanning the gap. The CDR3 runs to 14 residues. The germline V gene has CDR1 GTSNPN and CDR2 SVGIG (reference sequence).

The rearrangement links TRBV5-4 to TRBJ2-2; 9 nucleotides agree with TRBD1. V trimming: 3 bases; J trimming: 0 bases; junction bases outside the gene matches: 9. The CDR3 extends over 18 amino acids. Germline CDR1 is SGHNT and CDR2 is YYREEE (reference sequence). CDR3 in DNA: TGTGCCAGCAGCTCCAACCTGGGACAGGGATCGAACACCGGGGAGCTGTTTTTT. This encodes CASSSNLGQGSNTGELFF.

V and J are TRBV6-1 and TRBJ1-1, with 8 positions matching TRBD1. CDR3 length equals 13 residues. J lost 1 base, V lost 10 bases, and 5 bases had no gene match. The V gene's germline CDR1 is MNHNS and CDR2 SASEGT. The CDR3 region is CATKGQENTEAFF. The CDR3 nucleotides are TGTGCCACCAAGGGACAGGAGAACACTGAAGCTTTCTTT.

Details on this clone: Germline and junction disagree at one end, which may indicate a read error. CDR3 DNA: TGTGCCAGCAGCCTTTTGAATTTGGGAGATCGGTATGGCTACCCCTTC. It yields the protein CASSLLNLGDRYGYPF. The chain joins TRBV7-9 to TRBJ1-2, with D uncertain. The CDR3 is made up of 16 amino acids. CDR1 and CDR2 (germline): SEHNR, FQNEAQ (reference sequence). The entire variable domain, with the rest obtained from reference TRBV7-9 and TRBJ1-2, is as follows: DTGVSQNPRHKITKRGQNVTFRCDPISEHNRLYWYRQTLGQGPEFLTYFQNEAQLEKSRLLSDRFSAERPKGSFSTLEIQRTEQGDSAMYLCASSLLNLGDRYGYPFGSGTRLTVV.

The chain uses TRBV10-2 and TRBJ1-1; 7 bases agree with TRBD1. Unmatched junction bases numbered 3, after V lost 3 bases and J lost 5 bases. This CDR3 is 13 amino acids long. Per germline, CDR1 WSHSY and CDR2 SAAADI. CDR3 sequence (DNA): TGCGCCAGCAGTGAACAGGGGCGAACTGAAGCTTTCTTT. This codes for CASSEQGRTEAFF.

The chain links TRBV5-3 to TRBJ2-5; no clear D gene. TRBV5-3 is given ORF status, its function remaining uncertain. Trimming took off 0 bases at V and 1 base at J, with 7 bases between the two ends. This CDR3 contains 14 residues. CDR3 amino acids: CARSLVPIQETQYF. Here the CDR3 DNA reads TGTGCCAGAAGCTTGGTCCCAATCCAAGAGACCCAGTACTTC.

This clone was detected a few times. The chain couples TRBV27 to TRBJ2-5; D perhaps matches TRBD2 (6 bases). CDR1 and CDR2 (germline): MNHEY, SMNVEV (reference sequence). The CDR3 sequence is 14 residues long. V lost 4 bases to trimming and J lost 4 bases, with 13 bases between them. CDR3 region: CASSSALEGETQYF. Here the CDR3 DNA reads TGTGCCAGCAGTTCGGCCCTGGAGGGAGAGACCCAGTACTTC.

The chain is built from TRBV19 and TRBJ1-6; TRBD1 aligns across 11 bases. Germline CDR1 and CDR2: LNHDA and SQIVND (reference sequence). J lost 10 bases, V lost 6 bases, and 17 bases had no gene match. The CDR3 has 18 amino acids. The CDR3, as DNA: TGTGCCAGTAGGGCCGGGACAGGGGGTCCGGGTGCCTGGTCACCCCTCCACTTT. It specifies CASRAGTGGPGAWSPLHF.

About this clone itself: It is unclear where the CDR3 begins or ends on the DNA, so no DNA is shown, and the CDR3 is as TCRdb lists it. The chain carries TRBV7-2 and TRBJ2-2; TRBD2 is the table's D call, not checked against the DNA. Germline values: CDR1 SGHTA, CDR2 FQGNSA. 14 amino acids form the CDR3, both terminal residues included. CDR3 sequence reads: CASSLDRRAGELFF.

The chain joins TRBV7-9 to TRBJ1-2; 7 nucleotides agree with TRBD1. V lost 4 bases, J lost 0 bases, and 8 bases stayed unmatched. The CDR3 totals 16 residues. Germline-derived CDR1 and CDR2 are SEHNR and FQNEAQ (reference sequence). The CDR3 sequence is CASSSVLTGSNYGYTF. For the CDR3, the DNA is TGTGCCAGCAGCTCGGTTTTGACAGGGTCTAACTATGGCTACACCTTC. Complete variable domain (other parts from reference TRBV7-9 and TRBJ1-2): DTGVSQNPRHKITKRGQNVTFRCDPISEHNRLYWYRQTLGQGPEFLTYFQNEAQLEKSRLLSDRFSAERPKGSFSTLEIQRTEQGDSAMYLCASSSVLTGSNYGYTFGSGTRLTVV.

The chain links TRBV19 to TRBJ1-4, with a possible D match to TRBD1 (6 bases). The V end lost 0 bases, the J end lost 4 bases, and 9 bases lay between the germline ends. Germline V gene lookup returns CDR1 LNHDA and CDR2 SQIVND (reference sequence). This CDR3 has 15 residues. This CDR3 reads CASSIESGDNEKLFF. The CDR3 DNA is TGTGCCAGTAGTATAGAATCAGGGGATAATGAAAAACTGTTTTTT.

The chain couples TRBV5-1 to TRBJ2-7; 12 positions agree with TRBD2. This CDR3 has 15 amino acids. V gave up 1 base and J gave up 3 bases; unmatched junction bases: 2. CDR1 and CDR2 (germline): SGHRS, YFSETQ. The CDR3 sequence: CASSLRTSGIYEQYF. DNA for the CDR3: TGCGCCAGCAGCTTGCGGACTAGCGGGATCTACGAGCAGTACTTC.

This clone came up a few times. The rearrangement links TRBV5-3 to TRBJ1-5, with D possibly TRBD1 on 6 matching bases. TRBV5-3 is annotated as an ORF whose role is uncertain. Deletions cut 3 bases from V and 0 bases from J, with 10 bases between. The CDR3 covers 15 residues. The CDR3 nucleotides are TGTGCCAGAAGCTCAGGGGATCCTAGCAATCAGCCCCAGCATTTT. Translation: CARSSGDPSNQPQHF.